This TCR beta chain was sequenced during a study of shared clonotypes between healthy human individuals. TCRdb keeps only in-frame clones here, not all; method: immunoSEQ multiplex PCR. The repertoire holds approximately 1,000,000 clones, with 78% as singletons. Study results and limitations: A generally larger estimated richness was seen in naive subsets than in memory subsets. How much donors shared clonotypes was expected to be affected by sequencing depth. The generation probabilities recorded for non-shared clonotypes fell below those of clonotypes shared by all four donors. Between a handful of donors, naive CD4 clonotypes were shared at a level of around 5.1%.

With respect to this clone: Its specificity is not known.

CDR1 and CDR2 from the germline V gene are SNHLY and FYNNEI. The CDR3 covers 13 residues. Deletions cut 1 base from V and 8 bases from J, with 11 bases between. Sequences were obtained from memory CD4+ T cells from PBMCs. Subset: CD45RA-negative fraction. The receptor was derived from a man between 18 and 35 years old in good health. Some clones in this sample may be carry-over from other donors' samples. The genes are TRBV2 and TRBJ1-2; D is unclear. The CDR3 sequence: CASSEEGYGGYTF. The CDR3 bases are TGTGCCAGCAGTGAAGAAGGGTACGGAGGCTACACCTTC. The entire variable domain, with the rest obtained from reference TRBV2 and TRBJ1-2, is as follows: EPEVTQTPSHQVTQMGQEVILRCVPISNHLYFYWYRQILGQKVEFLVSFYNNEISEKSEIFDDQFSVERPDGSNFTLKIRSTKLEDSAMYFCASSEEGYGGYTFGSGTRLTVV.